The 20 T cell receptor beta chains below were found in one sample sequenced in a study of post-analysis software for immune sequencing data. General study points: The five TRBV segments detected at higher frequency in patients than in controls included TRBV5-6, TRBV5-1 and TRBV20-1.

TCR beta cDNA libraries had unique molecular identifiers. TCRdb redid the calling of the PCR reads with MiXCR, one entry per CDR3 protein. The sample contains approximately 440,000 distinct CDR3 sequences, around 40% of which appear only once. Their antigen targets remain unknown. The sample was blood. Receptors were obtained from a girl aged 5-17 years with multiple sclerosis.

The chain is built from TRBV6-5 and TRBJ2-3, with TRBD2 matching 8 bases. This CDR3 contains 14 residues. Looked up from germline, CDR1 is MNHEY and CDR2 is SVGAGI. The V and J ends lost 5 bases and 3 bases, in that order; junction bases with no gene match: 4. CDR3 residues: CASSREGPTDTQYF. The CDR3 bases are TGTGCCAGCAGTCGGGAGGGCCCGACAGATACGCAGTATTTT.

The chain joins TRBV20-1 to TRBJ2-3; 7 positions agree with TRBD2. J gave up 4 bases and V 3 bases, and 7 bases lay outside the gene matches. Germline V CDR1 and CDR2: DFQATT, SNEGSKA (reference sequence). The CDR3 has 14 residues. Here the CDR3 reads CSARLGGSADTQYF. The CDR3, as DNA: TGCAGTGCTAGGCTGGGCGGGAGTGCAGATACGCAGTATTTT.

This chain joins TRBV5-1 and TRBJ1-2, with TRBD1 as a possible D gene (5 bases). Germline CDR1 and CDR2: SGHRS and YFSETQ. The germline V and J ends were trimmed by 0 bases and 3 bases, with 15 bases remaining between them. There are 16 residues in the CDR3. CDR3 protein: CASSLGGTGTDYGYTF. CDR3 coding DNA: TGCGCCAGCAGCTTGGGGGGTACCGGGACGGACTATGGCTACACCTTC. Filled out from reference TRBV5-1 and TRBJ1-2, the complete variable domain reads KAGVTQTPRYLIKTRGQQVTLSCSPISGHRSVSWYQQTPGQGLQFLFEYFSETQRNKGNFPGRFSGRQFSNSRSEMNVSTLELGDSALYLCASSLGGTGTDYGYTFGSGTRLTVV.

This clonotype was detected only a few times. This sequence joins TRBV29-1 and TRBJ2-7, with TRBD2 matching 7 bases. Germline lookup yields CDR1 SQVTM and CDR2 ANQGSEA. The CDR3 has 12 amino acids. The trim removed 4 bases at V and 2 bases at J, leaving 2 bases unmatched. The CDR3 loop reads CSVGEGTYEQYF. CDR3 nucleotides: TGCAGCGTTGGGGAGGGAACCTACGAGCAGTACTTC.

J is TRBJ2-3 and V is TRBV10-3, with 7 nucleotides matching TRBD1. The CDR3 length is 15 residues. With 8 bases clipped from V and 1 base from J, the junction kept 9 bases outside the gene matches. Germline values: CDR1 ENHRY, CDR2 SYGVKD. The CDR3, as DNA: TGTGCCATCCATCCCGACAGGGACGGCACAGATACGCAGTATTTT. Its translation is CAIHPDRDGTDTQYF.

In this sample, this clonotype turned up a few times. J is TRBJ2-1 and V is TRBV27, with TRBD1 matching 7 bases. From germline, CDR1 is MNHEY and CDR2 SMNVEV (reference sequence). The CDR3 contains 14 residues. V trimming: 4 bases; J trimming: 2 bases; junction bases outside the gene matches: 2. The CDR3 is CASSSGQTYNEQFF. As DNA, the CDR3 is TGTGCCAGCAGTTCGGGACAGACCTACAATGAGCAGTTCTTC.

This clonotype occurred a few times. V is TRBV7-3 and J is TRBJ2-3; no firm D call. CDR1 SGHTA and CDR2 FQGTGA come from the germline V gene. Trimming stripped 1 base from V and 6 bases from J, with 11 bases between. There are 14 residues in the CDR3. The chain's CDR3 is CASSLNSFTDTQYF. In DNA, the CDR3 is TGTGCCAGCAGCTTAAACAGTTTCACGGATACGCAGTATTTT.

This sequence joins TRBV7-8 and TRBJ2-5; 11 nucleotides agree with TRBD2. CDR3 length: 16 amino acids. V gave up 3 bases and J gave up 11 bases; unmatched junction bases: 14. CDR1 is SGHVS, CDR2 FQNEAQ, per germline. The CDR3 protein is CASSFSKLAGAREQYF. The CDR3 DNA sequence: TGTGCCAGCAGCTTCTCCAAACTAGCGGGAGCCAGGGAGCAGTACTTC.

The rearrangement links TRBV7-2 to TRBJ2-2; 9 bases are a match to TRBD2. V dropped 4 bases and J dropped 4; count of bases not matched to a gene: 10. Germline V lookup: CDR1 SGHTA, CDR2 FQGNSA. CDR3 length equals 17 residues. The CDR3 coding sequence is TGTGCCAGCAGCTCCCGGGTGGGACTAGCCGGCACCGGGGAGCTGTTTTTT. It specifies CASSSRVGLAGTGELFF.

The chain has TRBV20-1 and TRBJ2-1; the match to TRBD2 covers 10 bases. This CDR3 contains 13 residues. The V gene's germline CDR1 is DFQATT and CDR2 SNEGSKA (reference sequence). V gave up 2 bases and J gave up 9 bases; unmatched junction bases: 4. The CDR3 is CSARLAGAGEQFF. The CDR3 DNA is TGCAGTGCTAGACTAGCGGGAGCCGGTGAGCAGTTCTTC.

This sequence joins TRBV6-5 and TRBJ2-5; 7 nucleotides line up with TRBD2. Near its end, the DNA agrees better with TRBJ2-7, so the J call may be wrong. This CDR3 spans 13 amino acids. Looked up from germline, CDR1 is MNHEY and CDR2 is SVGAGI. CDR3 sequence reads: CASSYSWGGEQYF. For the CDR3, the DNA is TGTGCCAGCAGTTACTCTTGGGGGGGCGAGCAGTACTTC.

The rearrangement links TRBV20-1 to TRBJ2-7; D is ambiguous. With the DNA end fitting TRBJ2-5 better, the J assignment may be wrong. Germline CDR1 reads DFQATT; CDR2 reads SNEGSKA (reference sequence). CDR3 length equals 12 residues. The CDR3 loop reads CSAPDPGGTQYF. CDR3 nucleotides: TGCAGTGCCCCAGACCCGGGTGGGACCCAGTACTTC.

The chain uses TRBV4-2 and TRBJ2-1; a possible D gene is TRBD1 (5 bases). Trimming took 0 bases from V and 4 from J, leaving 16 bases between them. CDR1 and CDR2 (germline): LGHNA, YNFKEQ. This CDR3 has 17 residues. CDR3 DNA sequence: TGTGCCAGCAGCCAAGAAGGCAAGGGGCCGTATTACAATGAGCAGTTCTTC. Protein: CASSQEGKGPYYNEQFF.

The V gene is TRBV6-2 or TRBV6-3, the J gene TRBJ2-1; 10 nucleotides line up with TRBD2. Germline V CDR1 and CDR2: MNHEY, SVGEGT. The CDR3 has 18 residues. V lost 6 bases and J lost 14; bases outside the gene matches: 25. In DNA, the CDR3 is TGTGCCAGCAGCGGGCGCCCCTTGAGGAGCGGGAGGGCCCCCACCGAGTTCTTC. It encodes CASSGRPLRSGRAPTEFF.

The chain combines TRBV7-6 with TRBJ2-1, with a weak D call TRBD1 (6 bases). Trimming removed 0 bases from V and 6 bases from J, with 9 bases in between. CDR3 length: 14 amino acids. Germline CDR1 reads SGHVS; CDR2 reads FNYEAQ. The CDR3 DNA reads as TGTGCCAGCAGCTTAGCGGGGGCCGCCAATGAGCAGTTCTTC. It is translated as CASSLAGAANEQFF.

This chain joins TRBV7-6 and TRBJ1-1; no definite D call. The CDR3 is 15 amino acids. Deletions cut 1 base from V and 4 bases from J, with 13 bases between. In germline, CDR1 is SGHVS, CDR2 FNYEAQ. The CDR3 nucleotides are TGTGCCAGCAGCTTAGGTTTGGCCCGGGCCACTGAAGCTTTCTTT. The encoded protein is CASSLGLARATEAFF.

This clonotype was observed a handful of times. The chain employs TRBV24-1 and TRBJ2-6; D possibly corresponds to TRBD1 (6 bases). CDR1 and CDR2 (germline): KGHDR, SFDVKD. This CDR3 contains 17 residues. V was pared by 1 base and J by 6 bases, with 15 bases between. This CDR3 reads CATSDLSTGTEANVLTF. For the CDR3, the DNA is TGTGCCACCAGTGATTTATCGACAGGCACGGAGGCCAACGTCCTGACTTTC.

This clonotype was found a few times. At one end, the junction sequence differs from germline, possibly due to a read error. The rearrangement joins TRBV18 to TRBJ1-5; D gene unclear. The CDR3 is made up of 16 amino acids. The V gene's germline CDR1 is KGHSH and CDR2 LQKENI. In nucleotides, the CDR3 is TGTGCCAGCTCACCGGAAGGGCCGGGTAGCGATCAGCCCCAGCATTTT. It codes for CASSPEGPGSDQPQHF.

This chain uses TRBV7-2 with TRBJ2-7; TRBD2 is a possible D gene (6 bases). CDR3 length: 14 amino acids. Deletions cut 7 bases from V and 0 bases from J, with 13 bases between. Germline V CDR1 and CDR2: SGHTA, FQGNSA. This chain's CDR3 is CASNFGGFSYEQYF. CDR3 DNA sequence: TGTGCCAGCAACTTTGGAGGGTTCTCCTACGAGCAGTACTTC.

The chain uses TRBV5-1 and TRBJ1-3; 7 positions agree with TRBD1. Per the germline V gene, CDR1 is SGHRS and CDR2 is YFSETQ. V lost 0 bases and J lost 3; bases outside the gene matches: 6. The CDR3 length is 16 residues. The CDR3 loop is CASSLEGAPSGNTIYF. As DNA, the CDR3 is TGCGCCAGCAGCTTGGAGGGGGCGCCGAGTGGAAACACCATATATTTT. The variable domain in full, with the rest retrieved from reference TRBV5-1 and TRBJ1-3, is KAGVTQTPRYLIKTRGQQVTLSCSPISGHRSVSWYQQTPGQGLQFLFEYFSETQRNKGNFPGRFSGRQFSNSRSEMNVSTLELGDSALYLCASSLEGAPSGNTIYFGEGSWLTVV.